The sample holds many counts of the clone carrying this T cell receptor beta chain. Its antigen is unknown. CDR3 length: 14 amino acids. V was clipped by 4 bases and J by 5 bases; unmatched bases: 4. The germline CDR1 and CDR2 sequences are ENHRY and SYGVKD. Extraction of total RNA produced a minimum of 6 micrograms from each sample. Then a second PCR, running about 7 to 11 cycles, was carried out with a sample-barcoded 5' primer and a J-beta primer mix. Every single cDNA molecule received a tag from a template-switch adaptor with 12 random nucleotides. TCRdb re-called the 5' RACE reads through MiXCR, storing one row per CDR3 protein. The sample carries hundreds of thousands of distinct CDR3 sequences, about a third recorded once. This record comes from a study of blood T cells in healthy people across ages. The study's findings and limits: Unsorted PBMCs blocked a conclusive comparison of naive and antigen-experienced cells. Per-million-T-cell TCR beta diversity fell roughly linearly with age.

Sequencing input: blood. J is TRBJ2-3 and V is TRBV10-3, with TRBD2 matching over 9 bases. This TCR came from an elderly woman in good health. The CDR3 DNA follows: TGTGCCATCAGTGCTAGCGGGGCAGGAGATACGCAGTATTTT. Translation gives CAISASGAGDTQYF.